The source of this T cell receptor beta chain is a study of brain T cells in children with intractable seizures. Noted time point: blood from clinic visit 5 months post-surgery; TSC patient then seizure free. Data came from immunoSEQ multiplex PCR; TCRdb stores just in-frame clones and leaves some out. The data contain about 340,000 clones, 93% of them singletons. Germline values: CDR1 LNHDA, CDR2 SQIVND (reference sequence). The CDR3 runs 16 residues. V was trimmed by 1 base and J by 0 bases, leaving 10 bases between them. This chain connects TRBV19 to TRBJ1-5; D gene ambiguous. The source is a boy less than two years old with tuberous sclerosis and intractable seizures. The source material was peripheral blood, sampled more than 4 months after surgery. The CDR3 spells CASSIGPDYSNQPQHF. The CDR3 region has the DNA TGTGCCAGTAGTATAGGGCCCGATTATAGCAATCAGCCCCAGCATTTT.